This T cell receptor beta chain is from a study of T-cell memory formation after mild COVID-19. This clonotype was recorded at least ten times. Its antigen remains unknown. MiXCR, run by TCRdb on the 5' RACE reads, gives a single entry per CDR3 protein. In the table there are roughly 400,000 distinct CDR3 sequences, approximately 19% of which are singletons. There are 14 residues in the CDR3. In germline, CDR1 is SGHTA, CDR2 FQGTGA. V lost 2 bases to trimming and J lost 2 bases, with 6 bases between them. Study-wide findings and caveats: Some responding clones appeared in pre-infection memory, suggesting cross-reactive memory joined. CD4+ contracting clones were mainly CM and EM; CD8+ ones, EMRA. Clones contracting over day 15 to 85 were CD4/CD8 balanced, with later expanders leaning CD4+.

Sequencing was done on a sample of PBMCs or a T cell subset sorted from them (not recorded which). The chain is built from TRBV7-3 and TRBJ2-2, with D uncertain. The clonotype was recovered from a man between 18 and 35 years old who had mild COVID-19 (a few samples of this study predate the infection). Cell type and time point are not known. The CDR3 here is CASSLDANTGELFF. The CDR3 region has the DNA TGTGCCAGCAGCTTAGACGCAAACACCGGGGAGCTGTTTTTT.